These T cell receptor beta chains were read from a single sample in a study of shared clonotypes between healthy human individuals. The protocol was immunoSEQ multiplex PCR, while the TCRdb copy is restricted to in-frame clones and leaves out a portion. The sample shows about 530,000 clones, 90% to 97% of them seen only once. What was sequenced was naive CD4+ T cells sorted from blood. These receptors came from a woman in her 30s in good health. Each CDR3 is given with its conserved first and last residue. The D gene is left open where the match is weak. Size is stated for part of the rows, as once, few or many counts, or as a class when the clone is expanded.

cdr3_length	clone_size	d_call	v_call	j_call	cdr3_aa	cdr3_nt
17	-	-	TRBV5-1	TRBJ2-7	CASSLVGGGLGTYEQYF	TGCGCCAGCAGCTTGGTCGGAGGAGGGTTGGGAACCTACGAGCAGTACTTC
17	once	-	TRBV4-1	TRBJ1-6	CASSQVERSSYNSPLHF	TGCGCCAGCAGCCAAGTCGAGAGGAGCTCCTATAATTCACCCCTCCACTTT
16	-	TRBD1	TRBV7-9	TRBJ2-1	CASSRDRVGSYNEQFF	TGTGCCAGCAGCCGCGACAGGGTGGGTTCCTACAATGAGCAGTTCTTC
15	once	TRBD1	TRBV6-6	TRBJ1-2	CASTQRSGTGNGYTF	TGTGCCAGCACTCAAAGATCCGGGACAGGGAATGGCTACACCTTC
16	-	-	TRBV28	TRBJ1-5	CASSLGPSMMAQPQHF	TGTGCCAGCAGTTTGGGGCCCTCTATGATGGCTCAGCCCCAGCATTTT
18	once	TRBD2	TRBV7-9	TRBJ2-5	CASRPPPGLAGGRGTQYF	TGTGCCAGCAGACCTCCCCCGGGACTAGCGGGGGGCCGGGGGACCCAGTACTTC
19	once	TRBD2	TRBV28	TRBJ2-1	CASSIFSGTSGSVYNEQFF	TGTGCCAGCAGCATATTTAGTGGGACTAGCGGGAGTGTTTACAATGAGCAGTTCTTC
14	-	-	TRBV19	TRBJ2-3	CATNKPGGGDTQYF	TGTGCCACCAACAAGCCAGGGGGGGGAGATACGCAGTATTTT
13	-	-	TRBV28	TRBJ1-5	CASSFGWTQPQHF	TGTGCCAGCAGTTTCGGTTGGACTCAGCCCCAGCATTTT
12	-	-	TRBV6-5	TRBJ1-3	CASGSSGNTIYF	TGTGCCAGCGGGTCCTCTGGAAACACCATATATTTT
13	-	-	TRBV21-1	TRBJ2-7	CARVGEGSNEQYF	-
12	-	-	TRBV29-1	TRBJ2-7	CSVGRNRDEQYF	TGCAGCGTTGGACGCAATCGGGACGAGCAGTACTTC
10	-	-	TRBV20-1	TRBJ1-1	CSARITEAFF	TGCAGTGCTAGAATCACTGAAGCTTTCTTT
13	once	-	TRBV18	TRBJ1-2	CASSPGADYGYTF	TGTGCCAGCTCACCAGGGGCGGATTATGGCTACACCTTC
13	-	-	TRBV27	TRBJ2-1	CASSPRLTNEQFF	TGTGCCAGCAGTCCCCGCCTTACGAATGAGCAGTTCTTC
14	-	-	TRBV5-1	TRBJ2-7	CASSLASSGYEQYF	TGCGCCAGCAGCTTGGCCTCTTCTGGCTACGAGCAGTACTTC
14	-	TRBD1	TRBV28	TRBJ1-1	CASNPTGMNTEAFF	TGTGCCAGCAACCCGACAGGGATGAACACTGAAGCTTTCTTT
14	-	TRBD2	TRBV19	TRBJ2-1	CASSIVWGGNEQFF	TGTGCCAGTAGTATAGTGTGGGGGGGGAATGAGCAGTTCTTC
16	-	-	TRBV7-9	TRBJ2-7	CASSLVSAGLSYEQYF	TGTGCCAGCAGCTTAGTGAGTGCGGGCCTCTCCTACGAGCAGTACTTC